This T cell receptor (beta chain) was observed in a study of T cell changes during pregnancy in multiple sclerosis. The table came from immunoSEQ multiplex PCR; TCRdb's copy has only in-frame clones and leaves some out. The sample has approximately 60,000 clones; roughly 88% are singletons. The CDR3 is 16 residues long. Per the germline V gene, CDR1 is LNHDA and CDR2 is SQIVND (reference sequence). After removal of 6 bases from V and 5 bases from J, the junction contained 12 bases not matched to a gene. This TCR came from a female donor with multiple sclerosis, enrolled in a pregnancy study. The starting material was peripheral blood, obtained in the second trimester of pregnancy. The V and J genes are TRBV19 and TRBJ1-1; TRBD1 aligns across 10 bases. The CDR3 DNA is TGTGCCAGTAGCCTAATCTGGACAGGGGGGGAGACTGAAGCTTTCTTT. This gives the protein CASSLIWTGGETEAFF.